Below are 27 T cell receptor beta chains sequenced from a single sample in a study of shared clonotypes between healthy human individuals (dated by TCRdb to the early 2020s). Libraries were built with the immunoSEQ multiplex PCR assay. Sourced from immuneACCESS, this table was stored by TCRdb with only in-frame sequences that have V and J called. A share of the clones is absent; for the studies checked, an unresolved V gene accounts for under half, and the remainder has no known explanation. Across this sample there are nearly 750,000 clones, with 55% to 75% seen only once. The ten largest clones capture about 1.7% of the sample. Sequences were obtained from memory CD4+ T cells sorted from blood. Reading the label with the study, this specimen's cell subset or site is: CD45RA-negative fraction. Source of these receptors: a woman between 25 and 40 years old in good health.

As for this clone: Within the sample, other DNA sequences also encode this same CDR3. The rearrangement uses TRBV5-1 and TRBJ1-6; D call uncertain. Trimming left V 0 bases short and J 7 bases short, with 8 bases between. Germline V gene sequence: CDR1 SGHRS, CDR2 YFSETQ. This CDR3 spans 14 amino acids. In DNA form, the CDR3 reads TGCGCCAGCAGCTTGGGCGGTGAGAATTCACCCCTCCACTTT. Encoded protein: CASSLGGENSPLHF.

CDR3: CASSLSTIKETQYF. The CDR3 bases are TGTGCCAGCAGCTTATCGACTATCAAAGAGACCCAGTACTTC. The chain joins TRBV7-9 to TRBJ2-5, with TRBD2 as a possible D gene (5 bases). Germline assignment: CDR1 SEHNR and CDR2 FQNEAQ (reference sequence). This CDR3 contains 14 residues. With 2 bases removed from V and 3 bases from J, the gap between germline ends came to 10 bases.

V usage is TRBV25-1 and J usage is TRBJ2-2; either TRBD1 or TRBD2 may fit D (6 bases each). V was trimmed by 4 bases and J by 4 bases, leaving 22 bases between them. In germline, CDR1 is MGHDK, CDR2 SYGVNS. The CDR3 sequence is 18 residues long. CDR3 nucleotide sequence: TGTGCCAGCAGTGGACACCCGGGGGCTAGCTCGGGCACCGGGGAGCTGTTTTTT. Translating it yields CASSGHPGASSGTGELFF.

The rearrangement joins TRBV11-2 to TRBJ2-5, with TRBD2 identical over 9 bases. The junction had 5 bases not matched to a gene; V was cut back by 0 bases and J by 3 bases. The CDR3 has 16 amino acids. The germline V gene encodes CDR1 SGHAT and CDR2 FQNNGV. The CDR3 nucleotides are TGTGCCAGCAGCTTAGATGATGGACTAGCGAAAGAGACCCAGTACTTC. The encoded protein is CASSLDDGLAKETQYF. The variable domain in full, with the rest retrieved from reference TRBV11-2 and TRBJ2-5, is EAGVAQSPRYKIIEKRQSVAFWCNPISGHATLYWYQQILGQGPKLLIQFQNNGVVDDSQLPKDRFSAERLKGVDSTLKIQPAKLEDSAVYLCASSLDDGLAKETQYFGPGTRLLVL.

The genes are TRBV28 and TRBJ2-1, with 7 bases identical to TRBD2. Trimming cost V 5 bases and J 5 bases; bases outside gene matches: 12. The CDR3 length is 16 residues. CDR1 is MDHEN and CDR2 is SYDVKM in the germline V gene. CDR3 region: CASSQQMAAGDNEQFF. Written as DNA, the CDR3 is TGTGCCAGCAGTCAACAGATGGCGGCGGGGGACAATGAGCAGTTCTTC.

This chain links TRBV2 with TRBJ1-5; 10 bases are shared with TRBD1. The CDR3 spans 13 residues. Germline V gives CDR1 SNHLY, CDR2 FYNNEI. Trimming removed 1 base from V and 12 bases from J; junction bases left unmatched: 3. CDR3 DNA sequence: TGTGCCAGCAGTGAAGGAGGACAGGGGGGCCAGCATTTT. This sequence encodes CASSEGGQGGQHF.

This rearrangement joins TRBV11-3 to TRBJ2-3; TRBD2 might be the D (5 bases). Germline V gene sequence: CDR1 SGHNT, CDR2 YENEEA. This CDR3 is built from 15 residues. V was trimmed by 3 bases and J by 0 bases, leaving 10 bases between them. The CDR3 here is CASSFGLASTDTQYF. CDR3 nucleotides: TGTGCCAGCAGCTTCGGGCTAGCTAGCACAGATACGCAGTATTTT.

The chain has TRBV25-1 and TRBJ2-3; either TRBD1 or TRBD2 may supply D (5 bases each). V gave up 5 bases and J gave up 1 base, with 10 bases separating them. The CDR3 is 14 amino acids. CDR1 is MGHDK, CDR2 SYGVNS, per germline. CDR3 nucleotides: TGTGCCAGCAGTCGGGACGTTGGCACAGATACGCAGTATTTT. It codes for CASSRDVGTDTQYF.

The CDR3 region has the DNA TGTGCCAGCAGTCAACTCTGGACAGCAGGAAACACCATATATTTT. Translating gives CASSQLWTAGNTIYF. V is TRBV28 and J is TRBJ1-3, with D tentatively TRBD1 (6 bases). The CDR3 loop spans 15 amino acids. In germline, CDR1 is MDHEN, CDR2 SYDVKM. Trimming took off 5 bases at V and 4 bases at J, with 15 bases between the two ends.

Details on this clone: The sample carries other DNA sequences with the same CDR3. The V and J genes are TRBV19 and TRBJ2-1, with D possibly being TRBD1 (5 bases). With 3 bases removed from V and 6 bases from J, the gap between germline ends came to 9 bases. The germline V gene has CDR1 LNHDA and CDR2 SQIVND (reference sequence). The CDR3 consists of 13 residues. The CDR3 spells CASSIPGANEQFF. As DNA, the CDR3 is TGTGCCAGTAGTATTCCTGGGGCCAATGAGCAGTTCTTC.

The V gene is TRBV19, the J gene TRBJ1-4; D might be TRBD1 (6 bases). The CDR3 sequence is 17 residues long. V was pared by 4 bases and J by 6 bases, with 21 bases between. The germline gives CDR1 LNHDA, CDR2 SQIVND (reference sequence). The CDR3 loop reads CASSTRHRQDLDEKLFF. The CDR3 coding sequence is TGTGCCAGTAGTACGAGACATCGACAGGATTTAGATGAAAAACTGTTTTTT. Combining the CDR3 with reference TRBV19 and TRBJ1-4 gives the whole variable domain DGGITQSPKYLFRKEGQNVTLSCEQNLNHDAMYWYRQDPGQGLRLIYYSQIVNDFQKGDIAEGYSVSREKKESFPLTVTSAQKNPTAFYLCASSTRHRQDLDEKLFFGSGTQLSVL.

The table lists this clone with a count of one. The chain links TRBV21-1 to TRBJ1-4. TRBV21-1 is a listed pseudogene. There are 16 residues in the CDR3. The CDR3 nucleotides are TGTGCCAGCAGCTTCGATAGTCCGGGAACTAATGAAAAACTGTTTTTT. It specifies CASSFDSPGTNEKLFF.

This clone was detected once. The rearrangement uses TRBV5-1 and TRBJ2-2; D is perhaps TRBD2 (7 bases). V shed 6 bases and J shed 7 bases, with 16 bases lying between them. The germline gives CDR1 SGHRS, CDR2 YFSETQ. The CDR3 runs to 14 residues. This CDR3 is CASIKGDYGGELFF. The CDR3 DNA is TGCGCCAGCATCAAGGGGGACTATGGCGGGGAGCTGTTTTTT.

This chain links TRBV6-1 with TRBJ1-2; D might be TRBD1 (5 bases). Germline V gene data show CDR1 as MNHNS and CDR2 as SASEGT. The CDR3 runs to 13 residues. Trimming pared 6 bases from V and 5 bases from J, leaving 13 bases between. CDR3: CASRKETAYGYTF. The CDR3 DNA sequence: TGTGCCAGCAGAAAAGAGACAGCGTATGGCTACACCTTC.

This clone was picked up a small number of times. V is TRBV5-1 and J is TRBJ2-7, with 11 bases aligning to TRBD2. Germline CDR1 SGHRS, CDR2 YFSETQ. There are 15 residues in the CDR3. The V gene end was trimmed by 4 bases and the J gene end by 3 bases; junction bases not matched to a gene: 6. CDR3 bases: TGCGCCAGCAGCATCTCGGGACTAGCGGTCTACGAGCAGTACTTC. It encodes CASSISGLAVYEQYF.

The CDR3 region is CASKSGFEGYTF. The CDR3 nucleotides are TGTGCCAGCAAGTCGGGGTTTGAAGGCTACACCTTC. The chain recombines TRBV28 with TRBJ1-2; unclear D gene. The V gene's germline CDR1 is MDHEN and CDR2 SYDVKM. The length of the CDR3 is 12 residues. Trimming removed 7 bases from V and 8 bases from J, with 14 bases in between.

Written as DNA, the CDR3 is TGTGCCAGCAGCTTGGTACGGCCTAGCGGGAGCCGGGATACGCAGTATTTT. Its translation is CASSLVRPSGSRDTQYF. This chain links TRBV11-2 with TRBJ2-3; 10 nucleotides agree with TRBD2. Germline assignment: CDR1 SGHAT and CDR2 FQNNGV. Germline trimming cut 3 bases from V and 6 bases from J; bases unmatched to any gene: 12. The CDR3 loop spans 17 amino acids.

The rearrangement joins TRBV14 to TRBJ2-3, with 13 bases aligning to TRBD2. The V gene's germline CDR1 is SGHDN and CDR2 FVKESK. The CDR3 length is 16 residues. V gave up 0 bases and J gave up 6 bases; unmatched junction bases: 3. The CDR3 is CASSQDRLAGGDTQYF. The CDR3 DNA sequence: TGTGCCAGCAGCCAAGATCGACTAGCGGGAGGTGATACGCAGTATTTT.

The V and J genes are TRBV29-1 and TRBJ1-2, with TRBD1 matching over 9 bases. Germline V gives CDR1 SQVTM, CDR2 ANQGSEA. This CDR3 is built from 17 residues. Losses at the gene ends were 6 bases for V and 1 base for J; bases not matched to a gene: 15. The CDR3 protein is CSVQTRTGVNFNYGYTF. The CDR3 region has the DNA TGCAGCGTCCAAACCCGGACAGGGGTGAACTTTAACTATGGCTACACCTTC.

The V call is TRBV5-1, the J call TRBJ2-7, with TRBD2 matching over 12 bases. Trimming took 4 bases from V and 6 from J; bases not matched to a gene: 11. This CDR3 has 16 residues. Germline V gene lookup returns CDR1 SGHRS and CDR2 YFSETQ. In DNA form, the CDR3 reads TGCGCCAGCAGCATGGGACTAGCGGGCCCCGGTCGCGAGCAGTACTTC. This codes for CASSMGLAGPGREQYF.

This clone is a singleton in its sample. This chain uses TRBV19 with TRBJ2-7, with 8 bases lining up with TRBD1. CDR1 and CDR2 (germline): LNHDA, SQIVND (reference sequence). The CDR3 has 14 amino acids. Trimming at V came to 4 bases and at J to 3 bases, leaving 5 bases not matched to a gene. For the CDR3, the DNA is TGTGCCAGTAGTAGCAGGACAGGGAACTACGAGCAGTACTTC. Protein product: CASSSRTGNYEQYF.

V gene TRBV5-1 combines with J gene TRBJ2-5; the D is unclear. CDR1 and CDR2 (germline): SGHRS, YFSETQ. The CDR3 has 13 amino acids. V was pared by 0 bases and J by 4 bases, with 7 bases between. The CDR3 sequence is CASSLEPGETQYF. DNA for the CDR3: TGCGCCAGCAGCTTGGAACCAGGAGAGACCCAGTACTTC.

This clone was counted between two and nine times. The CDR3 DNA reads TGTGCCAGTAGTATTCGGGGGGTCGGATTAGTCCGCACAGATACGCAGTATTTT. Translated: CASSIRGVGLVRTDTQYF. This chain uses TRBV19 with TRBJ2-3; 7 bases agree with TRBD2. This CDR3 comprises 18 residues. Germline V gives CDR1 LNHDA, CDR2 SQIVND (reference sequence). V shed 3 bases, J shed 1 base, and the junction held 13 bases outside the gene matches.

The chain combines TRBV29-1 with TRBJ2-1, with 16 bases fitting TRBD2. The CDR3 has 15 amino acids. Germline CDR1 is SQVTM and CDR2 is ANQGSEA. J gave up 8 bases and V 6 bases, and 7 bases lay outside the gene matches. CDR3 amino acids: CSVQRGTSGRDEQFF. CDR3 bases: TGCAGCGTCCAGCGAGGGACTAGCGGGAGGGATGAGCAGTTCTTC.

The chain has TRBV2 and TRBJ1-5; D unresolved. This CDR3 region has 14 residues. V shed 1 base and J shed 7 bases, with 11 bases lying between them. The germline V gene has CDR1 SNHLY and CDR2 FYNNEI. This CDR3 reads CASSEGRLGQPQHF. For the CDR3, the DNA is TGTGCCAGCAGTGAAGGCAGGCTAGGGCAGCCCCAGCATTTT.

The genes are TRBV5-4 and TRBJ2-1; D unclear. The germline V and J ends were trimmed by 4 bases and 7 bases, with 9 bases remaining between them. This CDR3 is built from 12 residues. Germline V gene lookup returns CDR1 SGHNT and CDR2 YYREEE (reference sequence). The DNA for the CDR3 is TGTGCCAGCAGCCCCCGGTTGAATGAGCAGTTCTTC. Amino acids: CASSPRLNEQFF.

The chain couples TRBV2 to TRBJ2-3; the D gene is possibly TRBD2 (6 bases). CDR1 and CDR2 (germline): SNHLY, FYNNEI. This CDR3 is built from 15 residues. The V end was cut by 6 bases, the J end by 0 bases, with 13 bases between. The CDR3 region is CASRPLAASTDTQYF. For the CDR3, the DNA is TGTGCCAGCAGACCCTTAGCGGCTAGCACAGATACGCAGTATTTT.